Listed here are 26 T cell receptor beta chains from one sample, sequenced in a study of a mutant IDH1 vaccine in newly diagnosed glioma. The protocol was immunoSEQ multiplex PCR, while the TCRdb copy is restricted to in-frame clones and leaves out a portion. Of roughly 35,000 clones detected, 75% appear once; the ten largest clones hold over 7.5%. Time point of the sample: week 47, end of study. Doses comprised 300 ug of mutant IDH1 20-mer peptide each, plus topical imiquimod. The antigens of these receptors remain unknown. Material: PBMCs, obtained from a glioma patient whose treatment included an IDH1 peptide vaccine. The receptors derive from a man aged 35-49 years with glioma.

The CDR3 nucleotides are TGTGCCAGCAGTGAAGCGGAGGGGCAGGGCCACAATGAGCAGTTCTTC. Encoded protein: CASSEAEGQGHNEQFF. The V gene is TRBV6-1, the J gene TRBJ2-1; the D gene is possibly TRBD2 (6 bases). From germline, CDR1 is MNHNS and CDR2 SASEGT. This CDR3 contains 16 residues. Trimming stripped 0 bases from V and 5 bases from J, with 14 bases between.

The chain has TRBV2 and TRBJ2-3; D not resolved. The CDR3 length is 14 residues. Germline V CDR1 and CDR2: SNHLY, FYNNEI. Trimming cost V 4 bases and J 2 bases, with 10 bases left between them. In DNA, the CDR3 is TGTGCCAGCAGTGCCACAGAGGACACAGATACGCAGTATTTT. Translation gives CASSATEDTDTQYF.

This clone has a handful of counts. The rearrangement joins TRBV13 to TRBJ2-7; possible D gene TRBD2, 5 bases. Germline V gene data show CDR1 as PRHDT and CDR2 as FYEKMQ (reference sequence). The CDR3 runs to 12 residues. V was clipped by 5 bases and J by 3 bases, with 8 bases between them. The CDR3 region is CASSRGIYEQYF. The CDR3 region has the DNA TGTGCCAGCAGCCGGGGAATCTACGAGCAGTACTTC.

This clone showed up just a few times. The chain uses TRBV14 and TRBJ2-1, with 8 bases aligning to TRBD2. V was clipped by 1 base and J by 7 bases; unmatched bases: 6. CDR1 SGHDN and CDR2 FVKESK come from the germline V gene. This CDR3 comprises 15 residues. The CDR3 spells CASSQGAGGGNEQFF. In nucleotides, the CDR3 is TGTGCCAGCAGCCAAGGGGCGGGAGGTGGAAATGAGCAGTTCTTC.

This chain connects TRBV9 to TRBJ1-5; 10 bases fit TRBD1. This CDR3 region has 15 residues. In germline, CDR1 is SGDLS, CDR2 YYNGEE. V was pared by 4 bases and J by 1 base, with 2 bases of the junction left unmatched. DNA of the CDR3: TGTGCCAGCAGCTGGACAGGGGGGAGCAATCAGCCCCAGCATTTT. Translating gives CASSWTGGSNQPQHF.

The chain uses TRBV5-8 and TRBJ1-5; D is unclear. This CDR3 is 13 amino acids long. The V gene's germline CDR1 is SGHTS and CDR2 YDEGEE. The V end lost 5 bases, the J end lost 3 bases, and 9 bases lay between the germline ends. CDR3 region: CASRGQVNQPQHF. For the CDR3, the DNA is TGTGCCAGCAGAGGGCAGGTCAATCAGCCCCAGCATTTT.

This clone was detected once. The V call is TRBV6-5, the J call TRBJ1-2; D gene unclear. Germline assignment: CDR1 MNHEY and CDR2 SVGAGI. The CDR3 sequence is 14 residues long. Trimming took 0 bases from V and 3 from J, leaving 8 bases between them. In nucleotides, the CDR3 is TGTGCCAGCAGTTACTCGACCAGCTACTATGGCTACACCTTC. Translated: CASSYSTSYYGYTF.

The J gene is TRBJ1-2, the V gene TRBV19; D may be TRBD1 (5 bases). V was pared by 2 bases and J by 3 bases, with 10 bases between. CDR1 and CDR2 (germline): LNHDA, SQIVND (reference sequence). The CDR3 has 14 amino acids. The CDR3 protein is CASSIRPGDYGYTF. The CDR3 DNA follows: TGTGCCAGTAGTATACGTCCGGGGGACTATGGCTACACCTTC.

V is TRBV19 and J is TRBJ1-2; unclear D gene. The germline gives CDR1 LNHDA, CDR2 SQIVND (reference sequence). CDR3 size: 12 residues. Trimming took 5 bases from V and 1 from J, leaving 5 bases between them. CDR3 sequence (DNA): TGTGCCAGTAGTCTGATTAACTATGGCTACACCTTC. This gives the protein CASSLINYGYTF.

V and J are TRBV27 and TRBJ2-7, with unresolved D. The CDR3 length is 13 residues. V was clipped by 4 bases and J by 5 bases, with 12 bases between them. The germline gives CDR1 MNHEY, CDR2 SMNVEV (reference sequence). CDR3 sequence: CASSSARLHEQYV. DNA of the CDR3: TGTGCCAGCAGTTCCGCCCGTTTACACGAGCAGTACGTC.

The rearrangement links TRBV9 to TRBJ2-1; 8 nucleotides match TRBD2. Germline CDR1 and CDR2: SGDLS and YYNGEE. This CDR3 is 18 amino acids long. V trimming: 0 bases; J trimming: 3 bases; junction bases outside the gene matches: 11. The CDR3 sequence is CASSVATGREVLYNEQFF. The CDR3 DNA reads TGTGCCAGCAGCGTAGCTACGGGGCGGGAGGTCCTCTACAATGAGCAGTTCTTC.

This clone occurred a few times. CDR3 sequence: CATLAGAGETQYF. CDR3 nucleotide sequence: TGTGCCACACTAGCGGGAGCTGGGGAGACCCAGTACTTC. This chain links TRBV6-1 with TRBJ2-5, with TRBD2 matching over 11 bases. This CDR3 contains 13 residues. CDR1 and CDR2 (germline): MNHNS, SASEGT. V dropped 10 bases and J dropped 5; count of bases not matched to a gene: 6.

This chain uses TRBV23-1 with TRBJ2-3, with D uncertain. TRBV23-1 is placed among ORFs of uncertain function. This CDR3 spans 14 amino acids. Trimming removed 3 bases from V and 5 bases from J, with 12 bases in between. CDR3 region: CASSQDGVKDTQYF. CDR3 bases: TGCGCCAGCAGTCAGGATGGGGTAAAAGATACGCAGTATTTT.

This clone appeared a single time. The chain employs TRBV6-5 and TRBJ2-3, with D perhaps matching TRBD2 (6 bases). This CDR3 spans 14 amino acids. The germline gives CDR1 MNHEY, CDR2 SVGAGI. Trimming removed 2 bases at V and 6 bases at J, with 12 bases between. The CDR3 DNA reads as TGTGCCAGCAGTTACGGGCTAGCGAGGGATACGCAGTATTTT. Translation gives CASSYGLARDTQYF.

The chain employs TRBV10-3 and TRBJ2-7; perhaps TRBD1 as D (6 bases). The CDR3 spans 14 residues. Germline loops: CDR1 ENHRY, CDR2 SYGVKD. The V and J ends lost 4 bases and 2 bases respectively, with 12 bases between them. In DNA form, the CDR3 reads TGTGCCATCAGTGGCCAGCGACAGGCCTACGAGCAGTACTTC. This sequence encodes CAISGQRQAYEQYF.

The V gene is TRBV7-9, the J gene TRBJ2-1; 7 bases fit TRBD2. This CDR3 comprises 15 residues. J was trimmed by 6 bases and V by 1 base; bases with no gene match: 6. CDR1 is SEHNR and CDR2 is FQNEAQ in the germline V gene (reference sequence). DNA of the CDR3: TGTGCCAGCAGCTTAGTGGTGGGAGGGGCCAATGAGCAGTTCTTC. This translates into CASSLVVGGANEQFF.

This chain connects TRBV19 to TRBJ2-1, with D perhaps TRBD2 (5 bases). The CDR3 is made up of 14 amino acids. V lost 5 bases to trimming and J lost 9 bases, with 17 bases between them. CDR1 and CDR2 (germline): LNHDA, SQIVND (reference sequence). This CDR3 reads CASSPWEQTGEQFF. The CDR3 DNA sequence: TGTGCCAGTAGTCCCTGGGAGCAGACGGGTGAGCAGTTCTTC.

V gene TRBV5-6 combines with J gene TRBJ2-7; D remains unclear. Germline V gives CDR1 SGHDT, CDR2 YYEEEE. CDR3 length: 15 residues. V dropped 1 base and J dropped 2 bases, with 13 bases sitting between them. The CDR3 spells CASSLNPAGTYEQYV. The CDR3, as DNA: TGTGCCAGCAGCTTGAATCCAGCTGGGACCTACGAGCAGTACGTC.

This sequence joins TRBV15 and TRBJ1-5; TRBD1 aligns across 8 bases. The length of the CDR3 is 15 residues. Germline V CDR1 and CDR2: LNHNV, YYDKDF (reference sequence). Germline trimming cut 2 bases from V and 6 bases from J; bases unmatched to any gene: 6. The CDR3 reads CATSRSGQGFQPQHF. CDR3 nucleotides: TGTGCCACCAGCAGATCCGGACAGGGATTTCAGCCCCAGCATTTT. The variable domain in full, with the rest retrieved from reference TRBV15 and TRBJ1-5, is DAMVIQNPRYQVTQFGKPVTLSCSQTLNHNVMYWYQQKSSQAPKLLFHYYDKDFNNEADTPDNFQSRRPNTSFCFLDIRSPGLGDTAMYLCATSRSGQGFQPQHFGDGTRLSIL.

This clone has more than one count but fewer than ten. The CDR3 region has the DNA TGTGCCAGTAGTGCCTTCGACAGGGGGGGCAATCAGCCCCAGCATTTT. Translating it yields CASSAFDRGGNQPQHF. This chain connects TRBV19 to TRBJ1-5; 9 positions match TRBD1. J lost 2 bases, V lost 5 bases, and 7 bases had no gene match. The CDR3 has 16 amino acids. Germline V gene sequence: CDR1 LNHDA, CDR2 SQIVND (reference sequence). The entire variable domain, with the rest obtained from reference TRBV19 and TRBJ1-5, is as follows: DGGITQSPKYLFRKEGQNVTLSCEQNLNHDAMYWYRQDPGQGLRLIYYSQIVNDFQKGDIAEGYSVSREKKESFPLTVTSAQKNPTAFYLCASSAFDRGGNQPQHFGDGTRLSIL.

This chain uses TRBV6-5 with TRBJ1-2; 7 bases line up with TRBD1. The CDR3 contains 13 residues. Trimming removed 8 bases from V and 4 bases from J; junction bases left unmatched: 7. Germline CDR1 reads MNHEY; CDR2 reads SVGAGI. CDR3 nucleotides: TGTGCCAGCCGACCAGGACAGGTCTATGGCTACACCTTC. This codes for CASRPGQVYGYTF.

The chain recombines TRBV6-1 with TRBJ2-7; a possible D gene is TRBD2 (5 bases). Germline CDR1 is MNHNS and CDR2 is SASEGT. V gave up 1 base and J gave up 2 bases, with 12 bases separating them. CDR3 size: 15 residues. In DNA form, the CDR3 reads TGTGCCAGCAGTGAAGGGTCTAGCCGTACCTACGAGCAGTACGTC. Translated, it gives CASSEGSSRTYEQYV.

The CDR3 DNA reads TGCGCCAGCAGCCCCGGACAGATGGACGAAAAACTGTTTTTT. This encodes CASSPGQMDEKLFF. The rearrangement joins TRBV5-1 to TRBJ1-4, with D possibly being TRBD1 (6 bases). The CDR3 sequence is 14 residues long. Germline lookup yields CDR1 SGHRS and CDR2 YFSETQ. The germline V and J ends were trimmed by 4 bases and 8 bases, with 15 bases remaining between them. Supplemented by reference TRBV5-1 and TRBJ1-4, the full variable domain reads KAGVTQTPRYLIKTRGQQVTLSCSPISGHRSVSWYQQTPGQGLQFLFEYFSETQRNKGNFPGRFSGRQFSNSRSEMNVSTLELGDSALYLCASSPGQMDEKLFFGSGTQLSVL.

This rearrangement joins TRBV4-1 to TRBJ2-3; D may be TRBD2 (6 bases). There are 17 residues in the CDR3. V was clipped by 0 bases and J by 0 bases, with 13 bases between them. Germline-derived CDR1 and CDR2 are MGHRA and YSYEKL. As DNA, the CDR3 is TGCGCCAGCAGCCAAGATGGGATAGGAGGGAGCACAGATACGCAGTATTTT. Residues: CASSQDGIGGSTDTQYF.

CDR3 in amino acids: CASRREGYGYTF. The CDR3 DNA reads TGTGCCAGCAGGAGGGAAGGGTATGGCTACACCTTC. The genes are TRBV6-6 and TRBJ1-2, with D unresolved. Germline CDR1 and CDR2: MNHNY and SVGAGI (reference sequence). This CDR3 region has 12 residues. The V gene lost 6 bases and the J gene lost 5 bases, with 10 bases spanning the gap.

The chain has TRBV14 and TRBJ1-1, with 7 bases lining up with TRBD1. This CDR3 is 12 amino acids long. V gave up 8 bases and J gave up 4 bases; unmatched junction bases: 4. Germline V gene data show CDR1 as SGHDN and CDR2 as FVKESK. The CDR3: CASQGGITEAFF. The CDR3 DNA follows: TGTGCCAGCCAGGGGGGAATCACTGAAGCTTTCTTT.